The present T cell receptor beta chain was sequenced within a study of T-cell reconstitution after alpha-beta-depleted transplantation in children. A TCRbeta library incorporating unique molecular identifiers was prepared. One entry per CDR3 protein, called by TCRdb with MiXCR from the PCR reads. The sample lists about 540,000 distinct CDR3 sequences; roughly 30% were seen once. Looked up from germline, CDR1 is KGHDR and CDR2 is SFDVKD. Trimming stripped 5 bases from V and 0 bases from J, with 4 bases between. This CDR3 spans 13 amino acids. This clonotype was seen a handful of times. Its target is unknown. Study results and caveats: Expanded graft clones, several hundred of them, were reportedly the source of alpha-beta T cells about two months after transplant.

The sequence came from a boy under two years old with Wiskott-Aldrich syndrome, due to receive a stem cell transplant. The J gene is TRBJ2-4, the V gene TRBV24-1; D gene unclear. The source material was PBMCs, sampled before TCRalphabeta/CD19-depleted stem cell transplant. CDR3 loop: CATSGGAKNIQYF. The CDR3 nucleotides are TGTGCCACCAGTGGCGGAGCCAAAAACATTCAGTACTTC.